The following is a TCR beta chain sequence with its context. Antigen unknown. CD4+ T cells specific for antigen were expanded with viral peptide pools by the ViraFEST assay before sequencing. A 10-day culture period preceded the isolation of CD4+ T cells. Neither prior SARS-CoV-2 infection nor positive nucleocapsid antibodies were present in the vaccine recipients. This sample stems from a study of vaccination effects on CD4 cells after COVID-19. Assay: immunoSEQ multiplex PCR; the TCRdb copy retains only in-frame clones and omits some. The table records 50,000 or so clones, more than 75% of them present only once. This TCR derives from a human donor who received a COVID-19 vaccine. Material: CD4+ T cells from PBMCs cultured with HCoV-OC43 spike peptides, obtained before COVID-19 vaccination. Subset given: HCoV-OC43 spike overlapping peptide pool stimulation.

As DNA, the CDR3 is TGCGCCAGCAGCTGGACAGGATCTAGCACAGATACGCAGTATTTT. Translating it yields CASSWTGSSTDTQYF. J is TRBJ2-3 and V is TRBV5-1; the match to TRBD1 covers 7 bases. Per the germline V gene, CDR1 is SGHRS and CDR2 is YFSETQ. The CDR3 is 15 residues long. Trimming took 3 bases from V and 0 from J; bases not matched to a gene: 4.